One sample yielded the 17 T cell receptor beta chains listed below, sequenced in a study of cytomegalovirus exposure and HLA in healthy donors. PCR involved 60 Vbeta and 13 Jbeta primers. Measured with immunoSEQ multiplex PCR; TCRdb has only the in-frame clones, and not every one. The sample includes around 130,000 clones, 70% to 80% of them seen just once. Sequenced sample: PBMCs. The receptors here all came from an older woman in good health and CMV-seropositive.

This sequence joins TRBV2 and TRBJ2-1; 7 nucleotides align to TRBD1. Trimming cost V 4 bases and J 0 bases; bases outside gene matches: 3. CDR3 size: 15 residues. CDR1 and CDR2 (germline): SNHLY, FYNNEI. The CDR3 sequence: CASSVTGSSYNEQFF. CDR3 bases: TGTGCCAGCAGTGTGACAGGGAGCTCCTACAATGAGCAGTTCTTC.

This clone was counted only a few times. This chain links TRBV29-1 with TRBJ2-2; TRBD2 might be the D (5 bases). The V end was cut by 5 bases, the J end by 1 base, with 14 bases between. The germline V gene has CDR1 SQVTM and CDR2 ANQGSEA. CDR3 length: 15 amino acids. The CDR3 coding sequence is TGCAGCGTTAGTAGGACGGGAATGAACACCGGGGAGCTGTTTTTT. This translates into CSVSRTGMNTGELFF.

V and J are TRBV18 and TRBJ1-4, with D possibly being TRBD1 (6 bases). The germline V and J ends were trimmed by 3 bases and 4 bases, with 9 bases remaining between them. The CDR3 has 14 residues. CDR1 is KGHSH, CDR2 LQKENI, per germline. CDR3 DNA sequence: TGTGCCAGCTCACCCCCAGGGGATAATGAAAAACTGTTTTTT. The encoded protein is CASSPPGDNEKLFF.

The chain joins TRBV19 to TRBJ1-5; TRBD1 might be the D (5 bases). The V gene's germline CDR1 is LNHDA and CDR2 SQIVND (reference sequence). V gave up 1 base and J gave up 5 bases, with 15 bases separating them. The CDR3 contains 16 residues. The CDR3 DNA reads TGTGCCAGTAGTATAGGCCCCCGGCCGGGGGATCAGCCCCAGCATTTT. It encodes CASSIGPRPGDQPQHF.

This clone came up once. The chain uses TRBV19 and TRBJ1-5; D not resolved. CDR3 length: 14 residues. The V end was cut by 5 bases, the J end by 3 bases, with 11 bases between. From germline, CDR1 is LNHDA and CDR2 SQIVND (reference sequence). The CDR3, as DNA: TGTGCCAGTAGTCACTATAGAGACAATCAGCCCCAGCATTTT. It encodes CASSHYRDNQPQHF.

The chain uses TRBV19 and TRBJ1-2; TRBD1 matches at 7 bases. Germline lookup yields CDR1 LNHDA and CDR2 SQIVND (reference sequence). Trimming at V came to 2 bases and at J to 3 bases, leaving 3 bases not matched to a gene. The CDR3 contains 14 residues. The CDR3 region has the DNA TGTGCCAGTAGTATACGACAGGGCGACTATGGCTACACCTTC. As protein: CASSIRQGDYGYTF. The full variable domain, its missing parts supplied by reference TRBV19 and TRBJ1-2, is DGGITQSPKYLFRKEGQNVTLSCEQNLNHDAMYWYRQDPGQGLRLIYYSQIVNDFQKGDIAEGYSVSREKKESFPLTVTSAQKNPTAFYLCASSIRQGDYGYTFGSGTRLTVV.

The chain uses TRBV7-9 and TRBJ2-3; D gene ambiguous. Looked up from germline, CDR1 is SEHNR and CDR2 is FQNEAQ (reference sequence). Trimming took 7 bases from V and 3 from J, leaving 5 bases between them. The CDR3 length is 11 residues. In DNA form, the CDR3 reads TGTGCCAGCACGCGAACAGATACGCAGTATTTT. This translates into CASTRTDTQYF.

This clone was seen a handful of times. This same CDR3 is encoded by further DNA sequences in the sample. The chain recombines TRBV7-3 with TRBJ1-1, with D tentatively TRBD1 (5 bases). V was trimmed by 5 bases and J by 1 base, leaving 8 bases between them. Per germline, CDR1 SGHTA and CDR2 FQGTGA. CDR3 length equals 13 residues. The DNA of the CDR3 is TGTGCCAGCAGCACGCAGGGGAACACTGAAGCTTTCTTT. Protein: CASSTQGNTEAFF.

This clone appeared a few times. The chain recombines TRBV27 with TRBJ2-1; no clear D gene. V was clipped by 4 bases and J by 0 bases, with 10 bases between them. This CDR3 has 15 amino acids. Germline-derived CDR1 and CDR2 are MNHEY and SMNVEV (reference sequence). CDR3 in amino acids: CASSSPLSSYNEQFF. The CDR3 bases are TGTGCCAGCAGTTCCCCTCTGAGCTCCTACAATGAGCAGTTCTTC.

The CDR3 reads CASGGESGWSYEQYF. The CDR3 DNA reads TGTGCCAGCGGCGGGGAATCCGGGTGGTCCTACGAGCAGTACTTC. The chain couples TRBV6-1 to TRBJ2-5, with D possibly being TRBD2 (6 bases). TRBJ2-7 matches the DNA end more closely, so the J call is doubtful. Germline loops: CDR1 MNHNS, CDR2 SASEGT. There are 15 residues in the CDR3.

This clone was picked up a small number of times. This chain links TRBV6-5 with TRBJ1-2, with 8 bases fitting TRBD1. The V segment lost 5 bases and the J segment 8 bases; nucleotides outside the gene matches: 13. Per the germline V gene, CDR1 is MNHEY and CDR2 is SVGAGI. The CDR3 consists of 15 residues. The CDR3 loop is CASSPEAGGARGYTF. The DNA for the CDR3 is TGTGCCAGCAGTCCCGAGGCAGGGGGCGCGAGGGGCTACACCTTC.

This clone was detected a few times. The rearrangement uses TRBV6-5 and TRBJ1-2; D gene unclear. V was trimmed by 4 bases and J by 0 bases, leaving 12 bases between them. Germline CDR1 and CDR2: MNHEY and SVGAGI. The CDR3 is 15 residues long. CDR3 amino acids: CASSSRGDSNYGYTF. The DNA of the CDR3 is TGTGCCAGCAGTTCCCGGGGAGATTCTAACTATGGCTACACCTTC.

The rearrangement links TRBV11-2 to TRBJ2-7; D is perhaps TRBD1 (6 bases). The CDR3 runs 15 residues. Trimming removed 1 base at V and 2 bases at J, with 12 bases between. The germline V gene encodes CDR1 SGHAT and CDR2 FQNNGV. CDR3: CASSLAPQGPYEQYF. Written as DNA, the CDR3 is TGTGCCAGCAGCTTAGCGCCCCAGGGGCCCTACGAGCAGTACTTC. Complete variable domain (other parts from reference TRBV11-2 and TRBJ2-7): EAGVAQSPRYKIIEKRQSVAFWCNPISGHATLYWYQQILGQGPKLLIQFQNNGVVDDSQLPKDRFSAERLKGVDSTLKIQPAKLEDSAVYLCASSLAPQGPYEQYFGPGTRLTVT.

The rearrangement links TRBV5-4 to TRBJ1-4, with D unresolved. This CDR3 region has 13 residues. Trimming cost V 2 bases and J 8 bases, with 10 bases left between them. Germline-derived CDR1 and CDR2 are SGHNT and YYREEE (reference sequence). The CDR3 is CASSFSGGEKLFF. The CDR3 DNA follows: TGTGCCAGCAGCTTTAGTGGAGGGGAAAAACTGTTTTTT. Variable domain in full (rest from reference TRBV5-4 and TRBJ1-4): ETGVTQSPTHLIKTRGQQVTLRCSSQSGHNTVSWYQQALGQGPQFIFQYYREEENGRGNFPPRFSGLQFPNYSSELNVNALELDDSALYLCASSFSGGEKLFFGSGTQLSVL.

The chain carries TRBV4-1 and TRBJ1-5; D possibly corresponds to TRBD1 (6 bases). CDR1 MGHRA and CDR2 YSYEKL come from the germline V gene. This CDR3 comprises 16 residues. V shed 4 bases and J shed 2 bases, with 15 bases lying between them. The CDR3: CASSPGVRGGNQPQHF. The CDR3 DNA reads TGCGCCAGCAGCCCAGGGGTTAGGGGCGGCAATCAGCCCCAGCATTTT.

The chain employs TRBV9 and TRBJ1-5, with D unclear. CDR3 length equals 13 residues. Trimming stripped 0 bases from V and 7 bases from J, with 8 bases between. The germline CDR1 and CDR2 sequences are SGDLS and YYNGEE. The CDR3, as DNA: TGTGCCAGCAGCGTAGAGGAGGACCAGCCCCAGCATTTT. Translated, it gives CASSVEEDQPQHF.

The V call is TRBV27, the J call TRBJ1-2; D call uncertain. Germline V CDR1 and CDR2: MNHEY, SMNVEV (reference sequence). V lost 9 bases and J 8 bases, leaving 22 bases between the germline ends. The CDR3 has 14 residues. The CDR3: CASFSPTGRVGYTF. In nucleotides, the CDR3 is TGTGCCAGTTTTTCCCCGACCGGGAGAGTAGGCTACACCTTC.